This T cell receptor beta chain is from a study of vaccination effects on CD4 cells after COVID-19. Across the study: Pre-vaccine samples were drawn 16 days and one week before the first dose.

The CDR3 is 17 residues long. Trimming took 5 bases from V and 9 from J; bases not matched to a gene: 14. Germline values: CDR1 LNHDA, CDR2 SQIVND (reference sequence). A note on this clone: The antigen is unknown.

The method was immunoSEQ multiplex PCR; TCRdb's version includes in-frame clones alone and lacks a portion of them. The top ten clones hold 20% to 25% of a sample with approximately 60,000 clones, 70% to 85% of them seen once. Subsequent to a culture period of about ten days, CD4+ T cells were isolated. Sequences were derived from CD4+ T cells from PBMCs cultured without peptide, sampled before COVID-19 vaccination. The rearrangement links TRBV19 to TRBJ1-5; TRBD1 aligns across 12 bases. The receptor's source is a human donor who had a prior SARS-CoV-2 infection. CDR3 protein: CASSGGLGTGGFRPQHF. The CDR3 DNA reads as TGTGCCAGTAGTGGGGGATTGGGGACAGGGGGCTTTCGGCCCCAGCATTTT.